This TCR beta chain originates from a study of Ad26.COV2.S vaccination and SARS-CoV-2 variants. About the research overall: In the study, Ad26.COV2.S was injected intramuscularly once, or twice 56 days apart.

Concerning this clone: What it binds is not known.

The CDR3 extends over 13 amino acids. The germline CDR1 and CDR2 sequences are MNHEY and SVGAGI. Trimming cost V 6 bases and J 6 bases; bases outside gene matches: 3. Treatment meaning: some 19 received Ad26.COV2.S at low or high dose, single or two shots; about 5 received placebo; per-sample allocation not given. Specimens were obtained on day 63 following the first vaccine or placebo injection. Study-wide results and limits: Analyses of TCR breadth and depth may have underestimated total T cell responses.

Repertoires were generated with immunoSEQ multiplex PCR, while TCRdb's copy carries only in-frame clones and drops some. The sample records some 640,000 clones, 70% to 90% being singletons. V usage is TRBV6-5 and J usage is TRBJ2-1, with TRBD2 matching over 9 bases. Sequenced here: peripheral blood, sampled in a trial of Ad26.COV2.S vaccine versus placebo. This receptor was obtained from a person between 18 and 60 years old who received the Ad26.COV2.S COVID-19 vaccine or a placebo. CDR3 nucleotide sequence: TGTGCCAGCAGCAAGCGGGGGGCCAATGAGCAGTTCTTC. It yields the protein CASSKRGANEQFF.